The next 7 T cell receptor beta chains were all read from a single sample in a study of OX40 agonist ivuxolimab in advanced cancers. The table came from immunoSEQ multiplex PCR; TCRdb's copy has only in-frame clones and leaves some out. The sample lists approximately 82,000 clones, over 80% occurring once. The starting material was CD4+ or CD8+ T cells sorted from blood, obtained in a trial of the OX40 agonist ivuxolimab. Receptors were obtained from an adult with an advanced solid tumor such as melanoma, head and neck, liver or kidney cancer.

The V gene is TRBV6-5, the J gene TRBJ2-1, with TRBD2 identical over 9 bases. V dropped 6 bases and J dropped 4; count of bases not matched to a gene: 7. CDR1 is MNHEY and CDR2 is SVGAGI in the germline V gene. This CDR3 spans 15 amino acids. CDR3 nucleotide sequence: TGTGCCAGCAGATCGATTAGCGGGGGATACAATGAGCAGTTCTTC. It specifies CASRSISGGYNEQFF.

This sequence joins TRBV5-4 and TRBJ2-2; D gene uncertain. Trimming pared 5 bases from V and 0 bases from J, leaving 5 bases between. The germline gives CDR1 SGHNT, CDR2 YYREEE (reference sequence). The CDR3 totals 13 residues. This CDR3 is CASRRTNTGELFF. In DNA form, the CDR3 reads TGTGCCAGCAGACGGACGAACACCGGGGAGCTGTTTTTT.

V and J are TRBV18 and TRBJ2-1; 9 bases are a match to TRBD2. The CDR3 runs to 14 residues. Germline V gene lookup returns CDR1 KGHSH and CDR2 LQKENI. V lost 6 bases to trimming and J lost 9 bases; unmatched junction nucleotides: 9. For the CDR3, the DNA is TGTGCCAGCTCCCCGGGTGCAGCGGGAGGTGAGCAGTTCTTC. Its translation is CASSPGAAGGEQFF.

A few counts support this clone. The CDR3 sequence: CASSIDGNSPLHF. CDR3 DNA: TGTGCCAGTAGTATAGATGGGAATTCACCCCTCCACTTT. This chain uses TRBV19 with TRBJ1-6; no clear D gene. The CDR3 sequence is 13 residues long. Germline V gene sequence: CDR1 LNHDA, CDR2 SQIVND (reference sequence). Trimming stripped 0 bases from V and 7 bases from J, with 4 bases between.

The V gene is TRBV7-9, the J gene TRBJ1-2, with D possibly being TRBD1 (5 bases). Germline V CDR1 and CDR2: SEHNR, FQNEAQ (reference sequence). The length of the CDR3 is 12 residues. V was clipped by 4 bases and J by 6 bases, with 9 bases between them. CDR3 coding DNA: TGTGCCAGCAGCTCCCAGACAGATGGCTACACCTTC. Translated, it gives CASSSQTDGYTF.

V gene TRBV4-2 combines with J gene TRBJ1-1; TRBD1 is a possible D gene (5 bases). The CDR3 runs 14 residues. Germline CDR1 LGHNA, CDR2 YNFKEQ. Trimming removed 0 bases at V and 4 bases at J, with 9 bases between. Written as DNA, the CDR3 is TGTGCCAGCAGCCAAGATGAACAGGTCACTGAAGCTTTCTTT. Residues: CASSQDEQVTEAFF.

This clone appeared a single time. The chain employs TRBV6-5 and TRBJ1-1; D is ambiguous. The CDR3 has 15 amino acids. Germline CDR1 MNHEY, CDR2 SVGAGI. V was pared by 2 bases and J by 4 bases, with 14 bases between. In nucleotides, the CDR3 is TGTGCCAGCAGTTACGCCCAGGTAGGCGGCACTGAAGCTTTCTTT. Protein product: CASSYAQVGGTEAFF.